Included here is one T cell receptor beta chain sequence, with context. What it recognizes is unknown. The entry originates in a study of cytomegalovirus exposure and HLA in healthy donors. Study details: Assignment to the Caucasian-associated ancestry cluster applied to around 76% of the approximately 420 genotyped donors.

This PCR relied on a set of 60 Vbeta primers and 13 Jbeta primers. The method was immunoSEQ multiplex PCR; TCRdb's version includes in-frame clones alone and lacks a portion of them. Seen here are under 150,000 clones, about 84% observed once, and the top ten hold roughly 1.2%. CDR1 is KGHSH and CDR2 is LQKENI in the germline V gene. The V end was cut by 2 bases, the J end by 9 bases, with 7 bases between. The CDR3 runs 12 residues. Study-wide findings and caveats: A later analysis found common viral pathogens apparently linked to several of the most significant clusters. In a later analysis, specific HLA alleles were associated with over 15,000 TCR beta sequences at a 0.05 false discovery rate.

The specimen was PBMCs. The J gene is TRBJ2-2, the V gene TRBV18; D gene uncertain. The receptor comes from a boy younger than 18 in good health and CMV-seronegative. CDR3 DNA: TGTGCCAGCTCACCAGAGTCCTGGGAGCTGTTTTTT. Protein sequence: CASSPESWELFF.